The present TCR beta chain was sequenced within a study of beta chain features in type 1 diabetes. At the level of the study: Patients and healthy donors were similar in age, gender and cell yields.

Every isolated RNA sample was fully reverse transcribed, so sequencing captured expressed TCRB transcripts. Measured with immunoSEQ multiplex PCR; TCRdb has only the in-frame clones, and not every one. There are a few hundred thousand clones in the sample; around 22% occur only once, and roughly 0.011% lies in the top ten. Broader study findings: TCRB CDR3 length was moderately but significantly reduced in all four CD4+ subsets of Type 1 diabetes patients.

Germline-derived CDR1 and CDR2 are MNHNY and SVGAGI (reference sequence). CDR3 length equals 15 residues. V was clipped by 6 bases and J by 5 bases; unmatched bases: 7. This clone was seen more than once but under ten times. Its specificity is not known. The sequence was obtained from a woman aged 25 to 45 with type 1 diabetes. This chain links TRBV6-6 with TRBJ1-1; 12 positions agree with TRBD1. Sequencing input: naive CD4+ T cells from blood. As DNA, the CDR3 is TGTGCCAGCAGGGGGACAGGGGGCAAGAGGACTGAAGCTTTCTTT. Its protein product is CASRGTGGKRTEAFF.